This T cell receptor beta chain was sequenced during a study of blood T cell repertoires in COVID-19. Across the whole study: Sample material is recorded as cDNA or gDNA derived from T cells, B-cell-depleted T cells, or PBMCs.

Measured with immunoSEQ multiplex PCR; TCRdb has only the in-frame clones, and not every one. The sample lists 120,000 to 150,000 clones, 84% occurring once. The CDR3 runs to 15 residues. Germline V gene lookup returns CDR1 MNHNS and CDR2 SASEGT. The V gene end was trimmed by 1 base and the J gene end by 4 bases; junction bases not matched to a gene: 4. This receptor was obtained from a human donor in a cohort sampled during active COVID-19. Sequenced sample: peripheral blood. V is TRBV6-1 and J is TRBJ1-5; 7 bases agree with TRBD1. Here the CDR3 reads CASSEDGTENQPQHF. In DNA form, the CDR3 reads TGTGCCAGCAGTGAAGATGGGACAGAGAATCAGCCCCAGCATTTT.